This T cell receptor (beta chain) was captured in a study of T cells after yellow fever vaccination. Study results and limitations: Most clones from primary vaccination resurfaced after the booster (approximately 96% CD4, over 75% CD8). A weaker secondary response peaked on day 5, the primary on day 15. Contaminants from the bulk population, in the form of abundant clonotypes, could be found in FACS-sorted repertoires.

Trimming cost V 1 base and J 2 bases, with 9 bases left between them. The CDR3 has 14 residues. Germline V CDR1 and CDR2: MGHRA, YSYEKL. This clonotype was found a few times. Antigen: not known. A single record per CDR3 protein comes from TCRdb applying MiXCR to the 5' RACE reads. The sample records about 300,000 distinct CDR3 sequences, 8.5% to 10% being singletons. The chain couples TRBV4-1 to TRBJ2-7; no definite D call. The clonotype was recovered from a man between 18 and 35 years old who received the YFV17D yellow fever vaccine. The input for sequencing was CD4+ T cells sorted from PBMCs, taken 5 days after the yellow fever booster vaccination. The CDR3 region is CASSQVLPAYEQYF. In DNA, the CDR3 is TGCGCCAGCAGCCAAGTCTTGCCGGCCTACGAGCAGTACTTC.